This TCR beta chain was retrieved from a study of blood T cell repertoires in COVID-19. Study-level background: Sample material is recorded as cDNA or gDNA derived from T cells, B-cell-depleted T cells, or PBMCs.

J was trimmed by 7 bases and V by 10 bases; bases with no gene match: 6. Germline CDR1 is WNHNN and CDR2 is SYGVQD (reference sequence). The CDR3 is made up of 13 amino acids. In terms of age and location, participants ranged from roughly 18 to 95 years and lived in about 25 US areas. Membership in each cohort depended on participant-reported clinical history. Generated by immunoSEQ multiplex PCR, the TCRdb table keeps only in-frame clones and is missing some. The data contain 400,000 to 500,000 clones, approximately 91% of them seen just once; the ten biggest clones take up roughly 1.4%. The material sequenced was PBMCs or T cells enriched from blood (not recorded which). The sequence was obtained from a woman aged 18-30 years who had been exposed to COVID-19. V gene TRBV10-1 combines with J gene TRBJ1-5; 11 bases line up with TRBD1. The CDR3 DNA reads TGCGCCATACGGACAGGGGGCATCCAGCCCCAGCATTTT. Translated, it gives CAIRTGGIQPQHF.